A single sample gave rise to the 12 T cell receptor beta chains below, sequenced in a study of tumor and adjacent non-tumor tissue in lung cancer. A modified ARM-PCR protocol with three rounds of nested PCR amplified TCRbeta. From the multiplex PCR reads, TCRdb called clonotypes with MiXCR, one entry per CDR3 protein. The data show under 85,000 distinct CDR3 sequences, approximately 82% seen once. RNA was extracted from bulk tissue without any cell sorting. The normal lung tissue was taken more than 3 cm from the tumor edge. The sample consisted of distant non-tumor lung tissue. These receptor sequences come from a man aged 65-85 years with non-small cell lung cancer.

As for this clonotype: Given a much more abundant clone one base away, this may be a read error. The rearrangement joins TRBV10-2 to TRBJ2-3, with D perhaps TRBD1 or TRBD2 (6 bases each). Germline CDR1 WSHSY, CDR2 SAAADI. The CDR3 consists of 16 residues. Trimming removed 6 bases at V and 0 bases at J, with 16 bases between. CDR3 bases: TGCGCCAGCAGGACAACGGGGGACACTAGCACAGATACGCAGTATTTT. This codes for CASRTTGDTSTDTQYF.

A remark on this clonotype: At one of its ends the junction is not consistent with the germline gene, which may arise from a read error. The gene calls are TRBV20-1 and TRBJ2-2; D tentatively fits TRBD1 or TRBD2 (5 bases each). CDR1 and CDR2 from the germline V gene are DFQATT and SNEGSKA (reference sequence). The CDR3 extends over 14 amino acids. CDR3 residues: CSDHGEGNTGELFF. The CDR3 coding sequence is TGCAGTGACCACGGCGAGGGGAACACTGGGGAGCTGTTTTTT.

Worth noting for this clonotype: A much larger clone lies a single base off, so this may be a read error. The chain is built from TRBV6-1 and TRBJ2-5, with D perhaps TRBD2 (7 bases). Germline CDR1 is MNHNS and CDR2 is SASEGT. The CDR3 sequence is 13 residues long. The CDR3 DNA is TGTGCCACGGAGTGGAGGGGGGGGGAGACCCGGTACTTC. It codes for CATEWRGGETRYF.

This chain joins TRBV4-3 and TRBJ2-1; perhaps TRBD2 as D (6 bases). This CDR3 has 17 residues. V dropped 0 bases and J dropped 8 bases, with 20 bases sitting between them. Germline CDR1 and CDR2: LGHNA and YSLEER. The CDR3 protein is CASSQELTVRRVHEQFF. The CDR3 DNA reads TGCGCCAGCAGCCAAGAATTGACGGTGAGGAGGGTCCATGAGCAGTTCTTC.

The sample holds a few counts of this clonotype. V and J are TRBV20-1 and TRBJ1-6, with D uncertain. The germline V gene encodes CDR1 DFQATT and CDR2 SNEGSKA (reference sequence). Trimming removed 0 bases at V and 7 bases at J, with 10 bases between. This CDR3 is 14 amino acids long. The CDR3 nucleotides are TGCAGTGCTAGAGATTTTAGGGAGAATTCACCCCTCCACTTT. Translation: CSARDFRENSPLHF.

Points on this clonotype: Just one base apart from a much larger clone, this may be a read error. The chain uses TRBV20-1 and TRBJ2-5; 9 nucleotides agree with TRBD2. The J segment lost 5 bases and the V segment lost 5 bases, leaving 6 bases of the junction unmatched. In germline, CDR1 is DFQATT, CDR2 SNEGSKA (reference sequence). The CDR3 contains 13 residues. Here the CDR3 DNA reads TGCAGTGCTCTAGCGGGAACTCGTGAGACCCAGTACTTC. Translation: CSALAGTRETQYF.

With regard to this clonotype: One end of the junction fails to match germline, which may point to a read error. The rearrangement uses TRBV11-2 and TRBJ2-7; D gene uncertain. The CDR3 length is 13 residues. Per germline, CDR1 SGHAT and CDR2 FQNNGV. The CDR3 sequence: CASSLVGNAAHYF. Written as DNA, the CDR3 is TGTGCAAGCAGCTTAGTTGGAAACGCAGCGCATTACTTC.

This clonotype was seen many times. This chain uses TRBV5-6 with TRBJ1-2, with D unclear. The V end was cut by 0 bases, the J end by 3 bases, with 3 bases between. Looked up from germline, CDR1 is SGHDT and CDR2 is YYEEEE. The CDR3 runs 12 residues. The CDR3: CASSLGDYGYTF. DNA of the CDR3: TGTGCCAGCAGCTTGGGGGACTATGGCTACACCTTC.

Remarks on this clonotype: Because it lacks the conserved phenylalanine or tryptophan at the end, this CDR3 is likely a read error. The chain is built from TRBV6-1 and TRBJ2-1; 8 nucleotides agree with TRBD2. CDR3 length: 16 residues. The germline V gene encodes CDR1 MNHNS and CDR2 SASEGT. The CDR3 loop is CAGSAMITGGHNEQFL. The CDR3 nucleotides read TGTGCCGGCAGTGCTATGATAACGGGAGGGCATAATGAGCAGTTCTTA.

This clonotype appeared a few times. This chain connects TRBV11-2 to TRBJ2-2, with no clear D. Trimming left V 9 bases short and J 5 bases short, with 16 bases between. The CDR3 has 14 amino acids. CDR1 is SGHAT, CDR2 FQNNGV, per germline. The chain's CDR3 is CARILFVGTGELFF. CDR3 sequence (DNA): TGTGCCAGAATCCTATTTGTGGGGACCGGGGAGCTGTTTTTT.

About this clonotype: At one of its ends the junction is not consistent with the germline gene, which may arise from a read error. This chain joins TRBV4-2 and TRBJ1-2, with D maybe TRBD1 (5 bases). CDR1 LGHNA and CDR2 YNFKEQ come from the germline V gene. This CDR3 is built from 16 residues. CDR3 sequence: CASSPNETDIIYGYTF. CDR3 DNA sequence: TGTGCCAGCAGCCCTAACGAGACAGATATCATCTATGGATACACCTTC.

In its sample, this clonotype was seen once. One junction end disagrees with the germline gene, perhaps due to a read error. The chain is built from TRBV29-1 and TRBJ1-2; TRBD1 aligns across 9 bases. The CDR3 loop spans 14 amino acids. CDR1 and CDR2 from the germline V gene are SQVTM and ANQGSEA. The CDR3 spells CRVDSTGGLSGYTF. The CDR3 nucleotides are TGCCGCGTTGACTCGACAGGGGGATTAAGTGGTTACACCTTC.